Listed below are T cell receptor beta chains from one sample, sequenced in a study of T-cell reconstitution after alpha-beta-depleted transplantation in children. One entry per CDR3 protein, called by TCRdb with MiXCR from the PCR reads. This sample has about 830,000 distinct CDR3 sequences, with roughly 16% found just once. Sample: PBMCs, mostly from graft donor cells, taken 360 days after TCRalphabeta/CD19-depleted stem cell transplant. The source is a male patient younger than 18 who had a stem cell transplant for acute lymphoblastic leukemia, so the T cells may come from the graft donor. Both conserved end residues are part of each CDR3. Each record gives: J gene, D gene, V gene, clone size, CDR3 DNA, CDR3 protein. The D gene is left open where the match is weak. Only part of the rows carry a size: once, few, many, or a class if the clone is expanded.

j_call: TRBJ1-1
d_call: .
v_call: TRBV18
clone_size: .
cdr3_nt: TGTGCCAGCTCGTCTCTGGGGAAAACTGAAGCTTTCTTT
cdr3_aa: CASSSLGKTEAFF

j_call: TRBJ1-4
d_call: .
v_call: TRBV20-1
clone_size: .
cdr3_nt: TGCAGTGCTAGCCCCCTACGGCAAGATAATGAAAAACTGTTTTTT
cdr3_aa: CSASPLRQDNEKLFF

j_call: TRBJ2-3
d_call: TRBD2
v_call: TRBV12-3/TRBV12-4
clone_size: few
cdr3_nt: TGTGCCAGCAGTTCCTGGACTAGTTCAGATACGCAGTATTTT
cdr3_aa: CASSSWTSSDTQYF

j_call: TRBJ2-3
d_call: TRBD2
v_call: TRBV12-3/TRBV12-4
clone_size: .
cdr3_nt: TGTGCCAGCAGCCCGGGACTATGGGGGGATACGCAGTATTTT
cdr3_aa: CASSPGLWGDTQYF

j_call: TRBJ2-1
d_call: .
v_call: TRBV7-8
clone_size: .
cdr3_nt: TGTGCCAGCAGCTTGGCCCCTCGGAGCTCCTACAATGAGCAGTTCTTC
cdr3_aa: CASSLAPRSSYNEQFF

j_call: TRBJ2-5
d_call: TRBD1
v_call: TRBV5-1
clone_size: many
cdr3_nt: TGCGCCAGCAGTTGGACAGGTCAAGAGACCCAGTACTTC
cdr3_aa: CASSWTGQETQYF

j_call: TRBJ1-5
d_call: TRBD1
v_call: TRBV4-1
clone_size: .
cdr3_nt: TGCGCCAGCAGCCAAGTTCCAGGGGGCCCTCAGCCCCAGCATTTT
cdr3_aa: CASSQVPGGPQPQHF

j_call: TRBJ2-2
d_call: TRBD2
v_call: TRBV6-2/TRBV6-3
clone_size: .
cdr3_nt: TGTGCCAGACTAGCGGGAGGGCGTCCACGGGATTACTTGAACACCGGGGAGCTGTTTTTT
cdr3_aa: CARLAGGRPRDYLNTGELFF

j_call: TRBJ1-2
d_call: TRBD1
v_call: TRBV27
clone_size: few
cdr3_nt: TGTGCCAGCAGGCGACAGGGGGCTTGGTATGGCTACACCTTC
cdr3_aa: CASRRQGAWYGYTF

j_call: TRBJ2-2
d_call: TRBD2
v_call: TRBV7-3
clone_size: .
cdr3_nt: TGTGCCAGCAGCAGACTAGGACTAGCGGGGAACACCGGGGAGCTGTTTTTT
cdr3_aa: CASSRLGLAGNTGELFF

j_call: TRBJ2-5
d_call: .
v_call: TRBV5-1
clone_size: few
cdr3_nt: TGCGCCAGCAACGTACAGGGGGGGGAGACCCAGTACTTC
cdr3_aa: CASNVQGGETQYF

j_call: TRBJ1-4
d_call: .
v_call: TRBV18
clone_size: many
cdr3_nt: TGTGCCAGCTCACCTCAGACAGGAGGGGAAAAACTGTTTTTT
cdr3_aa: CASSPQTGGEKLFF